These 28 T cell receptor beta chains came from one sample sequenced in a study of T-cell reconstitution after alpha-beta-depleted transplantation in children. The TCRbeta library incorporated unique molecular identifiers. TCRdb independently ran MiXCR on the PCR reads; one entry per CDR3 protein. The sample records fewer than 550,000 distinct CDR3 sequences, under 12% being singletons. Sequenced material: PBMCs, taken before TCRalphabeta/CD19-depleted stem cell transplant. The receptor source for this set is a child under 10 years old with inherited bone marrow failure, due to receive a stem cell transplant.

The gene calls are TRBV4-1 and TRBJ2-7, with D hard to call. Germline CDR1 and CDR2: MGHRA and YSYEKL. Trimming took off 4 bases at V and 4 bases at J, with 17 bases between the two ends. The CDR3 consists of 15 residues. The CDR3 sequence: CASSPNYAVNYEQYF. The CDR3 DNA is TGCGCCAGCAGCCCAAACTACGCCGTCAATTACGAGCAGTACTTC.

This clonotype appeared a few times. The V gene is TRBV27, the J gene TRBJ1-1; 10 nucleotides match TRBD1. The CDR3 length is 18 residues. Germline V gene sequence: CDR1 MNHEY, CDR2 SMNVEV (reference sequence). V was pared by 4 bases and J by 3 bases, with 14 bases of the junction left unmatched. The CDR3 is CASSSRGQGVVGDTEAFF. The CDR3 bases are TGTGCCAGCAGTTCCCGTGGACAGGGGGTGGTTGGGGACACTGAAGCTTTCTTT.

There are many counts of this clonotype. The chain couples TRBV28 to TRBJ2-3; 14 nucleotides match TRBD2. Per germline, CDR1 MDHEN and CDR2 SYDVKM. Trimming removed 5 bases from V and 2 bases from J; junction bases left unmatched: 6. The CDR3 is 17 residues long. The CDR3 spells CASSPGTSGRNTDTQYF. CDR3 bases: TGTGCCAGCAGTCCAGGGACTAGCGGGAGAAACACAGATACGCAGTATTTT.

In its sample, this clonotype was seen a few times. The V and J genes are TRBV27 and TRBJ2-1, with D uncertain. CDR1 MNHEY and CDR2 SMNVEV come from the germline V gene (reference sequence). The ends were cut back, 5 bases at V and 5 bases at J, with 16 bases in the middle. CDR3 length: 15 residues. The CDR3: CASSHRSPHDNEQFF. The CDR3 DNA reads as TGTGCCAGCAGTCATAGATCGCCACACGACAATGAGCAGTTCTTC.

This clonotype has ten or more counts. The gene calls are TRBV7-8 and TRBJ1-1; perhaps TRBD1 as D (6 bases). Trimming left V 1 base short and J 1 base short, with 13 bases between. The CDR3 is 16 residues long. The germline V gene encodes CDR1 SGHVS and CDR2 FQNEAQ. The CDR3, as DNA: TGTGCCAGCAGCTTAGAAATTACAGGGACGAACACTGAAGCTTTCTTT. Translating it yields CASSLEITGTNTEAFF. Using reference TRBV7-8 and TRBJ1-1 for the parts outside the CDR3, the full variable domain is GAGVSQSPRYKVAKRGQDVALRCDPISGHVSLFWYQQALGQGPEFLTYFQNEAQLDKSGLPSDRFFAERPEGSVSTLKIQRTQQEDSAVYLCASSLEITGTNTEAFFGQGTRLTVV.

In the case of this clonotype: A much larger clone lies a single base off, so this may be a read error. The rearrangement links TRBV10-3 to TRBJ2-7, with 8 bases matching TRBD2. The CDR3 spans 13 residues. CDR1 ENHRY and CDR2 SYGVKD come from the germline V gene. V was clipped by 9 bases and J by 3 bases; unmatched bases: 7. The CDR3 loop is CAIHSGTDYEQYF. Here the CDR3 DNA reads TGTGCCATACATAGCGGGACGGACTACGAGCAGTACTTC.

This clonotype came up a few times. The chain joins TRBV2 to TRBJ1-1; tentatively, D is TRBD1 (5 bases). CDR3 size: 12 residues. CDR1 and CDR2 from the germline V gene are SNHLY and FYNNEI. V dropped 5 bases and J dropped 5 bases, with 9 bases sitting between them. The CDR3 nucleotides are TGTGCCAGCAGTAGACAGTTGACTGAAGCTTTCTTT. Its translation: CASSRQLTEAFF.

The V gene is TRBV30, the J gene TRBJ2-1, with 10 bases matching TRBD2. The germline CDR1 and CDR2 sequences are GTSNPN and SVGIG (reference sequence). The V and J ends lost 5 bases and 9 bases, in that order; junction bases with no gene match: 16. The CDR3 is 16 residues long. In DNA form, the CDR3 reads TGTGCCTGGGGCCCTTGGGGGCTAGCGGGAGAAACTGAGCAGTTCTTC. It codes for CAWGPWGLAGETEQFF.

This clonotype appeared many times. The V gene is TRBV4-2, the J gene TRBJ2-7; D remains unclear. This CDR3 region has 14 residues. Trimming took 1 base from V and 1 from J, leaving 8 bases between them. CDR1 is LGHNA, CDR2 YNFKEQ, per germline. The CDR3 DNA reads as TGTGCCAGCAGCCAAGGGCCAATTTCCTACGAGCAGTACTTC. Translation gives CASSQGPISYEQYF.

On this clonotype itself: This may come from a read error, since a much larger clone is one base off. The chain employs TRBV3-1 and TRBJ2-4; D is possibly TRBD2 (6 bases). Trimming cost V 1 base and J 7 bases, with 20 bases left between them. CDR1 is LGHDT, CDR2 YNNKEL, per germline (reference sequence). CDR3 length: 17 residues. The CDR3 reads CASSQVLRAGRSNIQYF. The CDR3 DNA reads TGTGCCAGCAGCCAAGTTCTGAGGGCGGGACGATCCAACATTCAGTACTTC.

This clonotype has at least ten counts. The genes are TRBV15 and TRBJ2-3; D remains unclear. Per germline, CDR1 LNHNV and CDR2 YYDKDF (reference sequence). The CDR3 loop spans 15 amino acids. Trimming cost V 0 bases and J 1 base, with 8 bases left between them. CDR3: CATSRDRQGTDTQYF. The CDR3 DNA reads TGTGCCACCAGCAGAGATCGGCAGGGCACAGATACGCAGTATTTT.

This clonotype was counted many times. The genes are TRBV7-2 and TRBJ2-4; weak D call: TRBD1 (5 bases). The length of the CDR3 is 13 residues. The germline V gene has CDR1 SGHTA and CDR2 FQGNSA. With 5 bases removed from V and 6 bases from J, the gap between germline ends came to 11 bases. For the CDR3, the DNA is TGTGCCAGCAGCGCGCGACAGTTAAACATTCAGTACTTC. As protein: CASSARQLNIQYF.

This CDR3 reads CASSASFGDRGRLGEKLFF. The DNA for the CDR3 is TGTGCCAGCAGCGCCAGTTTCGGGGACAGGGGCCGGCTGGGAGAAAAACTGTTTTTT. The rearrangement joins TRBV9 to TRBJ1-4; 10 bases agree with TRBD1. The germline V gene encodes CDR1 SGDLS and CDR2 YYNGEE. The V segment lost 3 bases and the J segment 8 bases; nucleotides outside the gene matches: 19. The CDR3 consists of 19 residues.

A note on this clonotype: Since a much larger clone is just one base distant, this may be a read error. This chain uses TRBV29-1 with TRBJ2-3; no firm D call. This CDR3 has 11 amino acids. The V gene lost 4 bases and the J gene lost 5 bases, with 7 bases spanning the gap. CDR1 and CDR2 (germline): SQVTM, ANQGSEA. The CDR3 loop reads CSVVRIDTQYF. The CDR3 bases are TGCAGCGTTGTCCGCATAGATACGCAGTATTTT.

The V call is TRBV6-5, the J call TRBJ2-7, with TRBD2 as a possible D gene (6 bases). V lost 5 bases and J lost 7, with 15 bases in between. Germline V lookup: CDR1 MNHEY, CDR2 SVGAGI. The CDR3 totals 13 residues. The CDR3 spells CASSHRLGREQYF. The CDR3 region has the DNA TGTGCCAGCAGTCACCGACTAGGGAGGGAGCAGTACTTC.

The genes are TRBV4-3 and TRBJ2-1; 8 nucleotides align to TRBD2. The CDR3 runs to 17 residues. Germline CDR1 and CDR2: LGHNA and YSLEER. With V trimmed by 1 base and J by 2 bases, 7 bases remained unmatched. The DNA for the CDR3 is TGCGCCAGCAGCCAAGCGGGGGGGCCCCCAACCTACAATGAGCAGTTCTTC. Its protein product is CASSQAGGPPTYNEQFF.

This clonotype occurred many times. The chain combines TRBV12-3 or TRBV12-4 with TRBJ2-5; a possible D gene is TRBD2 (7 bases). The V end was cut by 0 bases, the J end by 0 bases, with 11 bases between. This CDR3 is built from 16 residues. For the CDR3, the DNA is TGTGCCAGCAGTTTAGCGAAGGGGGGGGACCAAGAGACCCAGTACTTC. Translated: CASSLAKGGDQETQYF.

This clonotype was found many times. The chain has TRBV20-1 and TRBJ2-1; D remains ambiguous. This CDR3 comprises 11 residues. Trimming shortened V by 0 bases and J by 13 bases, and 10 bases separated the two germline ends. The germline V gene encodes CDR1 DFQATT and CDR2 SNEGSKA (reference sequence). CDR3 in amino acids: CSARDPTVQFF. CDR3 nucleotides: TGCAGTGCTAGAGATCCAACCGTCCAGTTCTTC.

The table lists this clonotype with many counts. The J gene is TRBJ2-7, the V gene TRBV12-3 or TRBV12-4, with TRBD2 as a possible D gene (5 bases). Trimming shortened V by 5 bases and J by 3 bases, and 14 bases separated the two germline ends. The CDR3 consists of 14 residues. The CDR3: CASSTERRLYEQYF. CDR3 DNA sequence: TGTGCCAGCAGTACTGAGCGGAGGCTCTACGAGCAGTACTTC.

This clonotype was counted at least ten times. V usage is TRBV7-2 and J usage is TRBJ2-7; D remains unclear. This CDR3 is built from 15 residues. CDR1 is SGHTA, CDR2 FQGNSA, per germline. Trimming pared 0 bases from V and 4 bases from J, leaving 13 bases between. The CDR3 bases are TGTGCCAGCAGCTTAGCCGGTATGGCGGCTTACGAGCAGTACTTC. Amino acids: CASSLAGMAAYEQYF. Using reference TRBV7-2 and TRBJ2-7 for the parts outside the CDR3, the full variable domain is GAGVSQSPSNKVTEKGKDVELRCDPISGHTALYWYRQSLGQGLEFLIYFQGNSAPDKSGLPSDRFSAERTGGSVSTLTIQRTQQEDSAVYLCASSLAGMAAYEQYFGPGTRLTVT.

This clonotype was seen a few times. The V gene is TRBV2, the J gene TRBJ2-7; 8 bases are a match to TRBD2. The V gene's germline CDR1 is SNHLY and CDR2 FYNNEI. The trim removed 6 bases at V and 4 bases at J, leaving 11 bases unmatched. CDR3 size: 15 residues. CDR3 DNA sequence: TGTGCCAGCAGGGGATACGGGAGGGCCATATACGAGCAGTACTTC. It specifies CASRGYGRAIYEQYF.

This clonotype was counted at least ten times. This chain joins TRBV27 and TRBJ1-1; no reliable D call. CDR3 size: 14 residues. CDR1 and CDR2 from the germline V gene are MNHEY and SMNVEV (reference sequence). V dropped 2 bases and J dropped 3 bases, with 10 bases sitting between them. In DNA form, the CDR3 reads TGTGCCAGCAGTTTAACGTGGCCTTACACTGAAGCTTTCTTT. Translation: CASSLTWPYTEAFF.

This clonotype has at least ten counts. This rearrangement joins TRBV18 to TRBJ2-7; a possible D gene is TRBD1 (6 bases). CDR3 length: 13 amino acids. The germline gives CDR1 KGHSH, CDR2 LQKENI. The germline V and J ends were trimmed by 5 bases and 7 bases, with 15 bases remaining between them. The CDR3 DNA reads as TGTGCCAGCTCATCCCCGGGACAAAGGGAGCAGTACTTC. This encodes CASSSPGQREQYF. Full variable domain (missing parts from reference TRBV18 and TRBJ2-7): NAGVMQNPRHLVRRRGQEARLRCSPMKGHSHVYWYRQLPEEGLKFMVYLQKENIIDESGMPKERFSAEFPKEGPSILRIQQVVRGDSAAYFCASSSPGQREQYFGPGTRLTVT.

This clonotype appeared many times. This chain uses TRBV27 with TRBJ2-3; 9 nucleotides align to TRBD1. The length of the CDR3 is 15 residues. V was clipped by 6 bases and J by 1 base; unmatched bases: 5. CDR1 MNHEY and CDR2 SMNVEV come from the germline V gene (reference sequence). CDR3 DNA sequence: TGTGCCAGCAGAACAGGGGGCTTACGCACAGATACGCAGTATTTT. Translating gives CASRTGGLRTDTQYF.

This clonotype was observed at least ten times. V is TRBV20-1 and J is TRBJ2-7; 8 bases align to TRBD2. V was pared by 3 bases and J by 2 bases, with 9 bases of the junction left unmatched. The CDR3 has 15 amino acids. Germline-derived CDR1 and CDR2 are DFQATT and SNEGSKA (reference sequence). CDR3 coding DNA: TGCAGTGCTAGCGGGAGGGCGTCCCCGACCTACGAGCAGTACTTC. Translation: CSASGRASPTYEQYF.

This clonotype was recorded many times. The chain links TRBV20-1 to TRBJ2-3; D gene ambiguous. The length of the CDR3 is 13 residues. From germline, CDR1 is DFQATT and CDR2 SNEGSKA (reference sequence). V was clipped by 5 bases and J by 8 bases, with 17 bases between them. The CDR3 is CSARPGEQLTQYF. The CDR3 DNA sequence: TGCAGTGCTCGCCCGGGCGAACAACTTACGCAGTATTTT.

The sample holds many counts of this clonotype. The chain links TRBV4-2 to TRBJ2-1; 9 bases map to TRBD1. Germline V gene sequence: CDR1 LGHNA, CDR2 YNFKEQ. The ends lost 4 bases at V and 7 bases at J; junction bases unmatched: 14. The CDR3 totals 17 residues. CDR3 amino acids: CASSPRARDRDRNEQFF. The CDR3 DNA reads as TGTGCCAGCAGCCCACGCGCCCGGGACAGGGATAGGAATGAGCAGTTCTTC.

This clonotype was observed many times. This chain links TRBV20-1 with TRBJ2-7; TRBD2 aligns across 11 bases. Germline loops: CDR1 DFQATT, CDR2 SNEGSKA (reference sequence). The length of the CDR3 is 14 residues. J lost 3 bases, V lost 5 bases, and 6 bases had no gene match. The CDR3 sequence is CSAQTGLAVYEQYF. The CDR3 region has the DNA TGCAGTGCTCAAACGGGACTAGCGGTCTACGAGCAGTACTTC.